Following are 13 T cell receptor beta chains from one sample sequenced in a study of blood T cell repertoires in COVID-19. The data were produced by immunoSEQ multiplex PCR, yet TCRdb's version contains in-frame clones alone and is incomplete. The sample lists hundreds of thousands of clones, roughly 89% occurring once. The sample taken for sequencing was peripheral blood. All receptors come from a woman aged 45 to 65 with COVID-19, enrolled during active disease.

The V and J genes are TRBV6-5 and TRBJ1-1; D perhaps matches TRBD1 (6 bases). Germline V gene sequence: CDR1 MNHEY, CDR2 SVGAGI. V was cut by 5 bases and J by 1 base, with 14 bases left in between. This CDR3 region has 15 residues. CDR3 protein: CASSPYRDGNTEAFF. The DNA of the CDR3 is TGTGCCAGCAGTCCCTACAGGGACGGGAACACTGAAGCTTTCTTT.

V gene TRBV29-1 combines with J gene TRBJ2-2; 11 bases are a match to TRBD2. The V and J ends lost 6 bases and 1 base, in that order; junction bases with no gene match: 4. The CDR3 has 15 amino acids. Germline V gene lookup returns CDR1 SQVTM and CDR2 ANQGSEA. CDR3 nucleotide sequence: TGCAGCGTCGCCGGACTAGCGGGGAACACCGGGGAGCTGTTTTTT. It translates to CSVAGLAGNTGELFF.

V is TRBV7-2 and J is TRBJ1-3; 7 bases align to TRBD1. Per the germline V gene, CDR1 is SGHTA and CDR2 is FQGNSA. This CDR3 region has 14 residues. The J segment lost 8 bases and the V segment lost 1 base, leaving 5 bases of the junction unmatched. The CDR3 DNA follows: TGTGCCAGCAGCTTAGTGGGCAGGGGGGACACCATATATTTT. It codes for CASSLVGRGDTIYF.

The chain employs TRBV28 and TRBJ1-6; no firm D call. This CDR3 is 12 amino acids long. V dropped 7 bases and J dropped 7 bases, with 8 bases sitting between them. Germline CDR1 is MDHEN and CDR2 is SYDVKM. CDR3: CASTAINSPLHF. DNA of the CDR3: TGTGCCAGCACCGCTATCAATTCACCCCTCCACTTT.

The chain employs TRBV27 and TRBJ2-3; 8 bases align to TRBD2. CDR1 and CDR2 (germline): MNHEY, SMNVEV (reference sequence). V lost 6 bases and J lost 10; bases outside the gene matches: 3. The CDR3 loop spans 11 amino acids. The CDR3 bases are TGTGCCAGCAGCCCGGGACTAGCGCAGTATTTT. Translation gives CASSPGLAQYF.

The chain uses TRBV6-5 and TRBJ1-2; 9 nucleotides align to TRBD1. The CDR3 is 15 residues long. Germline-derived CDR1 and CDR2 are MNHEY and SVGAGI. J was trimmed by 3 bases and V by 5 bases; bases with no gene match: 7. The chain's CDR3 is CASSRPGQGYYGYTF. CDR3 sequence (DNA): TGTGCCAGCAGTCGGCCGGGACAGGGTTACTATGGCTACACCTTC.

The CDR3 sequence: CASGTDNEKLFF. CDR3 DNA: TGTGCCTCCGGGACAGATAATGAAAAACTGTTTTTT. This sequence joins TRBV30 and TRBJ1-4; 7 bases fit TRBD1. Germline lookup yields CDR1 GTSNPN and CDR2 SVGIG (reference sequence). V gave up 7 bases and J gave up 4 bases; unmatched junction bases: 3. The CDR3 has 12 amino acids.

The chain employs TRBV5-1 and TRBJ2-2, with 8 bases fitting TRBD2. The V segment lost 0 bases and the J segment 7 bases; nucleotides outside the gene matches: 5. CDR3 length: 15 amino acids. CDR1 and CDR2 (germline): SGHRS, YFSETQ. The CDR3 sequence is CASSLAGGANGELFF. In DNA, the CDR3 is TGCGCCAGCAGCTTGGCCGGGGGGGCTAACGGGGAGCTGTTTTTT. Variable domain in full (rest from reference TRBV5-1 and TRBJ2-2): KAGVTQTPRYLIKTRGQQVTLSCSPISGHRSVSWYQQTPGQGLQFLFEYFSETQRNKGNFPGRFSGRQFSNSRSEMNVSTLELGDSALYLCASSLAGGANGELFFGEGSRLTVL.

This chain connects TRBV6-5 to TRBJ1-4; weak D call: TRBD1 (5 bases). Trimming shortened V by 4 bases and J by 5 bases, and 11 bases separated the two germline ends. CDR3 size: 14 residues. Per the germline V gene, CDR1 is MNHEY and CDR2 is SVGAGI. CDR3 loop: CASSSGSANEKLFF. CDR3 coding DNA: TGTGCCAGCAGTTCAGGGTCCGCGAATGAAAAACTGTTTTTT.

A word on this clone: Other DNA sequences of this sample code for an identical CDR3. J is TRBJ2-7 and V is TRBV5-1; 8 bases are a match to TRBD1. This CDR3 contains 14 residues. The V gene end was trimmed by 1 base and the J gene end by 5 bases; junction bases not matched to a gene: 5. Germline V gene lookup returns CDR1 SGHRS and CDR2 YFSETQ. The CDR3 region has the DNA TGCGCCAGCAGCTTGCGCCAGGGGGCCGACGAGCAGTACTTC. Protein product: CASSLRQGADEQYF. Full variable domain (remainder filled in from reference TRBV5-1 and TRBJ2-7): KAGVTQTPRYLIKTRGQQVTLSCSPISGHRSVSWYQQTPGQGLQFLFEYFSETQRNKGNFPGRFSGRQFSNSRSEMNVSTLELGDSALYLCASSLRQGADEQYFGPGTRLTVT.

The rearrangement uses TRBV11-2 and TRBJ2-5; TRBD2 agrees at 9 bases. The CDR3 extends over 16 amino acids. With 1 base clipped from V and 4 bases from J, the junction kept 7 bases outside the gene matches. Germline CDR1 and CDR2: SGHAT and FQNNGV. In DNA, the CDR3 is TGTGCCAGCAGCTTAGGGTCGGCGGGGGGGCGAGAGACCCAGTACTTC. Amino acid sequence: CASSLGSAGGRETQYF.

The chain uses TRBV7-6 and TRBJ2-6, with 7 bases aligning to TRBD1. CDR3 length: 17 amino acids. After removal of 8 bases from V and 4 bases from J, the junction contained 14 bases not matched to a gene. Germline values: CDR1 SGHVS, CDR2 FNYEAQ. This CDR3 is CASRNHRGRRGANVLTF. CDR3 nucleotides: TGTGCCAGCCGCAATCACAGGGGACGGAGGGGGGCCAACGTCCTGACTTTC.

This clone was seen only once. The rearrangement links TRBV3-1 (or the pseudogene TRBV3-2) to TRBJ1-3; the D gene is possibly TRBD1 (6 bases). Germline V gene data show CDR1 as LGHDT and CDR2 as YNNKEL (reference sequence). V dropped 2 bases and J dropped 6 bases, with 8 bases sitting between them. CDR3 size: 13 residues. CDR3 nucleotides: TGTGCCAGCAGCCAACAGGGGCCAAACACCATATATTTT. It is translated as CASSQQGPNTIYF.